The clone carrying this T cell receptor (beta chain) was recorded a few times. Its antigen is undetermined. Via the markers CD45RO/CCR7/CD25/CD127/CD95/CD27, stem cell-like memory, regulatory, central memory and naive CD4+ cells were sorted. This sample is drawn from a study of beta chain features in type 1 diabetes. Points from the study as a whole: Equally in patients and controls, PCR might preferentially amplify shorter templates. Shortening of TCRB CDR3s, moderate but significant, appeared in all four CD4+ subsets of Type 1 diabetes patients. There was a possibility that cDNA sequencing over-represented cells with high TCR expression.

What was sequenced were expressed TCRB transcripts, since all of the isolated RNA had been reverse transcribed. Generated by immunoSEQ multiplex PCR, the TCRdb table keeps only in-frame clones and is missing some. The table includes around 600,000 clones, under 15% detected once. The sequence was obtained from a man aged 25 to 40 with type 1 diabetes. What was sequenced was naive CD4+ T cells from blood.

The CDR3 region has the DNA TGTGCCATCAGTGAGTCGGGACAGGGGGCCCAGCCCCAGCATTTT. Translating it yields CAISESGQGAQPQHF. The rearrangement uses TRBV10-3 and TRBJ1-5, with 12 bases matching TRBD1. The CDR3 sequence is 15 residues long. The germline V gene encodes CDR1 ENHRY and CDR2 SYGVKD. After removal of 0 bases from V and 7 bases from J, the junction contained 1 base not matched to a gene.